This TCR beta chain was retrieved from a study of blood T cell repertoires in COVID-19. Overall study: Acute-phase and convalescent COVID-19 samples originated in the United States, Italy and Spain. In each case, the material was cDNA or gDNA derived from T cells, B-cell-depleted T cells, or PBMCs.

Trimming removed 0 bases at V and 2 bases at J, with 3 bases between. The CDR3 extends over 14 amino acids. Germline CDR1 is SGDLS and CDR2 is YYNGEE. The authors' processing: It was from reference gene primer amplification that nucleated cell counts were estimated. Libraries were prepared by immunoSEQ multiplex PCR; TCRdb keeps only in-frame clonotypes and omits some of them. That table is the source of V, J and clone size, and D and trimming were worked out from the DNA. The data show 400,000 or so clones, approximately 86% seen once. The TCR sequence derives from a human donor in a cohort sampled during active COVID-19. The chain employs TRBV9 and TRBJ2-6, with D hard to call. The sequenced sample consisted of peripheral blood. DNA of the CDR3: TGTGCCAGCAGCGTAGGGCCTGGGGCCAACGTCCTGACTTTC. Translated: CASSVGPGANVLTF.